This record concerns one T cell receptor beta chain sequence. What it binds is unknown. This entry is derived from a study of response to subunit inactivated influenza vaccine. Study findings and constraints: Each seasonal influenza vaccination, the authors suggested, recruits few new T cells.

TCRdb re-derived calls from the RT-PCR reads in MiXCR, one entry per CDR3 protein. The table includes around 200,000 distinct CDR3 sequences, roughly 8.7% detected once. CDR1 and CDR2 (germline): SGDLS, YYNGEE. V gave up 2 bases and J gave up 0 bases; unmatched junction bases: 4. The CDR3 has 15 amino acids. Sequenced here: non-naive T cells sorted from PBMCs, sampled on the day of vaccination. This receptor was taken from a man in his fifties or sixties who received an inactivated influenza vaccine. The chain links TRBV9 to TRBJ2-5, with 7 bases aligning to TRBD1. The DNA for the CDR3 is TGTGCCAGCAGCGTTGCGGACAGGAACCAAGAGACCCAGTACTTC. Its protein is CASSVADRNQETQYF.